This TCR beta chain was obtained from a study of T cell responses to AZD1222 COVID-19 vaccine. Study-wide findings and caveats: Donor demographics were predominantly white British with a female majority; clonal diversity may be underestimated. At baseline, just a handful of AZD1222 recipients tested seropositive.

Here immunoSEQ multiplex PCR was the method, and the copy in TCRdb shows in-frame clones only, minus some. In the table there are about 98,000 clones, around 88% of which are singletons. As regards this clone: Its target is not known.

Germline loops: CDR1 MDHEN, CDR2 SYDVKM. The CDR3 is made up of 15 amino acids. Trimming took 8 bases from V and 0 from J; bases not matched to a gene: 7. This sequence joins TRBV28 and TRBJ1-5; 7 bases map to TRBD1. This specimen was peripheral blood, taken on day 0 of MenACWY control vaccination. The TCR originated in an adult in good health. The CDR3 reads CASCYRGYSNQPQHF. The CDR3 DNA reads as TGTGCCAGCTGCTACAGGGGTTATAGCAATCAGCCCCAGCATTTT.